Presented here are 8 T cell receptor beta chains from one specimen sequenced in a study of T cell responses to AZD1222 COVID-19 vaccine. The table came from immunoSEQ multiplex PCR; TCRdb's copy has only in-frame clones and leaves some out. This sample has approximately 160,000 clones, with around 94% found just once. The source material was peripheral blood, sampled 28 days after the second AZD1222 dose. The origin of the receptors is an adult who received the AZD1222 COVID-19 vaccine.

V gene TRBV30 combines with J gene TRBJ2-5; D perhaps matches TRBD2 (5 bases). V shed 3 bases and J shed 1 base, with 15 bases lying between them. This CDR3 is built from 15 residues. Germline CDR1 and CDR2: GTSNPN and SVGIG (reference sequence). DNA of the CDR3: TGTGCCTGGAGGGTCGGGCTAGCACTCCAAGAGACCCAGTACTTC. It encodes CAWRVGLALQETQYF.

J is TRBJ1-3 and V is TRBV6-5, with 7 bases identical to TRBD1. The CDR3 runs to 13 residues. V trimming: 5 bases; J trimming: 3 bases; junction bases outside the gene matches: 1. Looked up from germline, CDR1 is MNHEY and CDR2 is SVGAGI. The DNA for the CDR3 is TGTGCCAGCAGTAACAGGGGTGGAAACACCATATATTTT. Protein sequence: CASSNRGGNTIYF.

The chain employs TRBV25-1 and TRBJ2-5, with D perhaps TRBD2 (6 bases). Germline-derived CDR1 and CDR2 are MGHDK and SYGVNS. CDR3 length equals 17 residues. Trimming cost V 3 bases and J 0 bases, with 17 bases left between them. CDR3 DNA sequence: TGTGCCAGCAGTGATCCCGGGAGCCCAATCAACCAAGAGACCCAGTACTTC. It yields the protein CASSDPGSPINQETQYF.

The genes are TRBV6-6 and TRBJ2-7; D uncertain. Trimming shortened V by 8 bases and J by 2 bases, and 10 bases separated the two germline ends. CDR1 is MNHNY and CDR2 is SVGAGI in the germline V gene (reference sequence). This CDR3 is 12 amino acids long. The CDR3 DNA follows: TGTGCCAGCCAGGTATCAACCTACGAGCAGTACTTC. As protein: CASQVSTYEQYF.

The chain recombines TRBV19 with TRBJ2-1; D perhaps matches TRBD2 (6 bases). The CDR3 spans 15 residues. The germline V gene has CDR1 LNHDA and CDR2 SQIVND (reference sequence). V lost 3 bases and J lost 1, with 10 bases in between. The CDR3 sequence: CASSIPGSSYNEQFF. The CDR3 nucleotides are TGTGCCAGTAGTATCCCCGGGAGTTCCTACAATGAGCAGTTCTTC. Full variable domain (outside the CDR3, taken from reference TRBV19 and TRBJ2-1): DGGITQSPKYLFRKEGQNVTLSCEQNLNHDAMYWYRQDPGQGLRLIYYSQIVNDFQKGDIAEGYSVSREKKESFPLTVTSAQKNPTAFYLCASSIPGSSYNEQFFGPGTRLTVL.

The J gene is TRBJ2-7, the V gene TRBV11-2, with D hard to call. Looked up from germline, CDR1 is SGHAT and CDR2 is FQNNGV. This CDR3 contains 13 residues. Deletions cut 5 bases from V and 6 bases from J, with 14 bases between. The CDR3 sequence: CASSGGALTEQYF. DNA of the CDR3: TGTGCCAGCAGCGGCGGCGCCTTGACCGAGCAGTACTTC.

The chain uses TRBV27 and TRBJ2-7; 12 bases map to TRBD2. The CDR3 is made up of 18 amino acids. Per germline, CDR1 MNHEY and CDR2 SMNVEV (reference sequence). V lost 6 bases and J lost 5; bases outside the gene matches: 17. Here the CDR3 DNA reads TGTGCCAGCAGGCTCGGAGTATCGACTAGCGGGGGTCGAAACGAGCAGTACTTC. Translated: CASRLGVSTSGGRNEQYF.

This chain links TRBV10-3 with TRBJ2-3; 13 bases map to TRBD2. The V gene end was trimmed by 3 bases and the J gene end by 8 bases; junction bases not matched to a gene: 14. Germline loops: CDR1 ENHRY, CDR2 SYGVKD. The CDR3 length is 18 residues. In DNA, the CDR3 is TGTGCCATCAGTGACCCCGGACTAGCGGGGGCAGCGTGGGGTACGCAGTATTTT. This translates into CAISDPGLAGAAWGTQYF.